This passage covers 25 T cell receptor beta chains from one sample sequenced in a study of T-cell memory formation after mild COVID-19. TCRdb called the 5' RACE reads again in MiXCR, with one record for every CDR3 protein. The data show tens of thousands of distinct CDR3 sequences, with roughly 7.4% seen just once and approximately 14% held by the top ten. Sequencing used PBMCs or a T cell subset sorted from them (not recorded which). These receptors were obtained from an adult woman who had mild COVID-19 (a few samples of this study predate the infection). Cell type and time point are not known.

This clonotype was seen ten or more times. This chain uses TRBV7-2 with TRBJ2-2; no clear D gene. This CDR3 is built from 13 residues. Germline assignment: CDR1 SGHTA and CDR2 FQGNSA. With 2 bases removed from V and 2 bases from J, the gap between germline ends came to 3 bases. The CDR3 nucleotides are TGTGCCAGCAGCTTATATAACACCGGGGAGCTGTTTTTT. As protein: CASSLYNTGELFF. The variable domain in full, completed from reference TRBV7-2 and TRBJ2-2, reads GAGVSQSPSNKVTEKGKDVELRCDPISGHTALYWYRQSLGQGLEFLIYFQGNSAPDKSGLPSDRFSAERTGGSVSTLTIQRTQQEDSAVYLCASSLYNTGELFFGEGSRLTVL.

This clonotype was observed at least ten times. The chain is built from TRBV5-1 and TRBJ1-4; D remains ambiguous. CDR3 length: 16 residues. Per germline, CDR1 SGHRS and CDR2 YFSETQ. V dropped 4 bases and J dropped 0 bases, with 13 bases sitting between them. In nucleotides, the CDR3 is TGCGCCAGCAGCATAACTTTTTCGCCAACTAATGAAAAACTGTTTTTT. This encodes CASSITFSPTNEKLFF.

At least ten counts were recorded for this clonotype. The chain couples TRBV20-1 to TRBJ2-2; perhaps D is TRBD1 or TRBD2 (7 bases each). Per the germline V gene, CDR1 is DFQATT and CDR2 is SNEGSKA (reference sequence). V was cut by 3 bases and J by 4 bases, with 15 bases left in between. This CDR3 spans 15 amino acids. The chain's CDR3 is CSARREGATTGELFF. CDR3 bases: TGCAGTGCTAGGAGGGAGGGGGCGACCACCGGGGAGCTGTTTTTT.

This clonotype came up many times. CDR3 nucleotide sequence: TGTGCCAGCAGCATCCTAGCGGGTAGCACAGATACGCAGTATTTT. Translating gives CASSILAGSTDTQYF. The chain is built from TRBV7-9 and TRBJ2-3, with 8 bases lining up with TRBD2. The CDR3 loop spans 15 amino acids. Trimming took 5 bases from V and 0 from J; bases not matched to a gene: 4. Germline lookup yields CDR1 SEHNR and CDR2 FQNEAQ (reference sequence).

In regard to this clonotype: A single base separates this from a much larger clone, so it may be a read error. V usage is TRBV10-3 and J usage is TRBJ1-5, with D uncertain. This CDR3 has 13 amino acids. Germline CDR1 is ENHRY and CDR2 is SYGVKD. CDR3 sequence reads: CATGTYVDQPQQF. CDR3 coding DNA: TGTGCCACCGGAACCTATGTAGATCAGCCCCAGCAATTT.

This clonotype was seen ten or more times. CDR3 sequence (DNA): TGTGCCAGCGGAATGGGGGGCAGGGGGATGGATACGCAGTATTTT. Its protein is CASGMGGRGMDTQYF. The gene calls are TRBV7-7 and TRBJ2-3; D perhaps matches TRBD1 (7 bases). The CDR3 runs to 15 residues. The germline V gene has CDR1 SSHAT and CDR2 FNYEAQ (reference sequence). Trimming shortened V by 8 bases and J by 6 bases, and 21 bases separated the two germline ends.

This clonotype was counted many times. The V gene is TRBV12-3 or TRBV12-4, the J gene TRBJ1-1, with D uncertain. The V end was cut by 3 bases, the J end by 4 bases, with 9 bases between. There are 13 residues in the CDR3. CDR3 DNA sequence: TGTGCCAGCAGTTTGGGCAGAGTCACTGAAGCTTTCTTT. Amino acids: CASSLGRVTEAFF.

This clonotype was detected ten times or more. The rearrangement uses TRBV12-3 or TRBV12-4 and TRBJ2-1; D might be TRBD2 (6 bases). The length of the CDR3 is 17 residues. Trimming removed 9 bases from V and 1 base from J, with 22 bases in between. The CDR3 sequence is CARPWDSLCLSYNEQFF. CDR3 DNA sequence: TGTGCCAGGCCCTGGGACTCGCTCTGCCTTTCCTACAATGAGCAGTTCTTC.

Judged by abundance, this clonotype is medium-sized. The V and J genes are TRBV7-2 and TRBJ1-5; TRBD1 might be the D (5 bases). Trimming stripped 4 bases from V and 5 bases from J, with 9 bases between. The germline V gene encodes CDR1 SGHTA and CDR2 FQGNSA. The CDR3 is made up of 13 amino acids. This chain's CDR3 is CASSSRGDQPQHF. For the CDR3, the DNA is TGTGCCAGCAGCTCCCGAGGGGATCAGCCCCAGCATTTT. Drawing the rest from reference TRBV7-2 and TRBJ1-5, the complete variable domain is GAGVSQSPSNKVTEKGKDVELRCDPISGHTALYWYRQSLGQGLEFLIYFQGNSAPDKSGLPSDRFSAERTGGSVSTLTIQRTQQEDSAVYLCASSSRGDQPQHFGDGTRLSIL.

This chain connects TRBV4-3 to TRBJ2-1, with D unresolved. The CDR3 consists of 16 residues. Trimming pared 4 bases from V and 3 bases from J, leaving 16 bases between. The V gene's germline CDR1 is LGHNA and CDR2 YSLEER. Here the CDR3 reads CASSPARTILYNEQFF. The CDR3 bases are TGCGCCAGCAGCCCAGCCCGAACTATTCTCTACAATGAGCAGTTCTTC.

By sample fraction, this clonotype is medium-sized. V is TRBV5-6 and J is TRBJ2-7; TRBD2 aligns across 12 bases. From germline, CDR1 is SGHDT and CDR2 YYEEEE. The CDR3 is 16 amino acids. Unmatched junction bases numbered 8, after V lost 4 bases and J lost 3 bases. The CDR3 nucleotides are TGTGCCAGCAGCGGGGGACTAGCGGGTCGCTTCTACGAGCAGTACTTC. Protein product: CASSGGLAGRFYEQYF.

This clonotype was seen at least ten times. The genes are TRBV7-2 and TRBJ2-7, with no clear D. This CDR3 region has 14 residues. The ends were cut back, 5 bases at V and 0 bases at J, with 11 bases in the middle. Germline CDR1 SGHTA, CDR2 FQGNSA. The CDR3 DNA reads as TGTGCCAGCAGCCCCTATCTGAGCTCCTACGAGCAGTACTTC. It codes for CASSPYLSSYEQYF.

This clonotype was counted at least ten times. The CDR3, as DNA: TGTGCCAGCAGCTCGTCCATGTGGGGCGAGCAGTACTTC. It specifies CASSSSMWGEQYF. This chain joins TRBV11-3 and TRBJ2-7, with D uncertain. Germline CDR1 and CDR2: SGHNT and YENEEA. The CDR3 has 13 residues. V lost 4 bases to trimming and J lost 6 bases, with 13 bases between them.

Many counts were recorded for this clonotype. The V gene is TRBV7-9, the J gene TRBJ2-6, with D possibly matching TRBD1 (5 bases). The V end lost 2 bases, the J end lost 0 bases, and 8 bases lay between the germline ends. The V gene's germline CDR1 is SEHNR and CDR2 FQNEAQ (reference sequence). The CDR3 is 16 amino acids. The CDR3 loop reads CASSLSGYSGANVLTF. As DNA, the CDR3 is TGTGCCAGCAGCTTATCAGGGTACTCTGGGGCCAACGTCCTGACTTTC.

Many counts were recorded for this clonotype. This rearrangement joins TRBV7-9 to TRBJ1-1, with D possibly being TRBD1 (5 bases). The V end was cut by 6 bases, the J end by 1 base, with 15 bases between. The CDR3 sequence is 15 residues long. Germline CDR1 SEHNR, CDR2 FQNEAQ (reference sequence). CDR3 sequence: CASRYPGSQNTEAFF. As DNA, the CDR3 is TGTGCCAGCAGGTACCCAGGGTCGCAGAACACTGAAGCTTTCTTT.

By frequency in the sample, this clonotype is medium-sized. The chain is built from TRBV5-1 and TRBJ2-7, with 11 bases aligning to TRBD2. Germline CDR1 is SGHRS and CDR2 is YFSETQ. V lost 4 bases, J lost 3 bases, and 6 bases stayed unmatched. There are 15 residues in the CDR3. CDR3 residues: CASSERLAGRYEQYF. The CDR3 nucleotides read TGCGCCAGCAGCGAGCGACTAGCGGGACGCTACGAGCAGTACTTC.

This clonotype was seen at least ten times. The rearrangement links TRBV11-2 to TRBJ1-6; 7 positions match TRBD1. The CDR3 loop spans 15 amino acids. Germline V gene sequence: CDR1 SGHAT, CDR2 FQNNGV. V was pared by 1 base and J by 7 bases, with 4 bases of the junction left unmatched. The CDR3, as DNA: TGTGCCAGCAGCTTAGGGGCAGGGGGGAATTCACCCCTCCACTTT. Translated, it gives CASSLGAGGNSPLHF.

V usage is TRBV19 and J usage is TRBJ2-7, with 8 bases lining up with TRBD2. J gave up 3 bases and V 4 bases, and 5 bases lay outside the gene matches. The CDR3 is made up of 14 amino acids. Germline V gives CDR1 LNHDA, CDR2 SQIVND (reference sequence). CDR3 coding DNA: TGTGCCAGTAGTACAGCGGGGGCCGGCTACGAGCAGTACTTC. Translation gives CASSTAGAGYEQYF.

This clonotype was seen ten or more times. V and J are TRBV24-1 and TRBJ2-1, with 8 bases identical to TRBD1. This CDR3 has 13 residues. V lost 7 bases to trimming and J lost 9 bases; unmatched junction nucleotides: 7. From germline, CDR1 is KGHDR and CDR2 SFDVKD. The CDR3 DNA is TGTGCCACCAGCAATACAGGGGGAGGTGAGCAGTTCTTC. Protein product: CATSNTGGGEQFF.

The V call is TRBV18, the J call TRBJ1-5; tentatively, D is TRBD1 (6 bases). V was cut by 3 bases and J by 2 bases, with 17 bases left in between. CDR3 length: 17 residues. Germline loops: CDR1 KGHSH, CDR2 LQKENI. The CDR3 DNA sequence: TGTGCCAGCTCACCCAACAGGGCGGGGATCGGCAATCAGCCCCAGCATTTT. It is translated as CASSPNRAGIGNQPQHF.

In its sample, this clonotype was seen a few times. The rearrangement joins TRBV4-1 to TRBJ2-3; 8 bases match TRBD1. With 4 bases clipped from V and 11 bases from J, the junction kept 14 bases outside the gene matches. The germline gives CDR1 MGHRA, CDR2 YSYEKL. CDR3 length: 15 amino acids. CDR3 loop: CASSRAGQGPRGQYF. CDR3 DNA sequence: TGCGCCAGCAGCCGCGCAGGACAGGGACCACGAGGGCAGTATTTT.

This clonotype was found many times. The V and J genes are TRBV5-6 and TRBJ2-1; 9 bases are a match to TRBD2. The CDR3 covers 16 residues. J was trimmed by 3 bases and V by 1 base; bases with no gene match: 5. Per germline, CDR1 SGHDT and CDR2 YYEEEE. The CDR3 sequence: CASSLSGSGSYNEQFF. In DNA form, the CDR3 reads TGTGCCAGCAGCTTGTCGGGTAGCGGGAGCTACAATGAGCAGTTCTTC. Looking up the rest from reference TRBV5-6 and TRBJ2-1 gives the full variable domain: DAGVTQSPTHLIKTRGQQVTLRCSPKSGHDTVSWYQQALGQGPQFIFQYYEEEERQRGNFPDRFSGHQFPNYSSELNVNALLLGDSALYLCASSLSGSGSYNEQFFGPGTRLTVL.

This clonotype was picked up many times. The CDR3 loop reads CASSDGTGPGTEAFF. CDR3 in DNA: TGTGCCAGCAGCGACGGGACAGGGCCGGGCACTGAAGCTTTCTTT. The genes are TRBV5-5 and TRBJ1-1, with TRBD1 matching over 9 bases. This CDR3 comprises 15 residues. V lost 4 bases, J lost 4 bases, and 8 bases stayed unmatched. In germline, CDR1 is SGHKS, CDR2 YYEKEE (reference sequence).

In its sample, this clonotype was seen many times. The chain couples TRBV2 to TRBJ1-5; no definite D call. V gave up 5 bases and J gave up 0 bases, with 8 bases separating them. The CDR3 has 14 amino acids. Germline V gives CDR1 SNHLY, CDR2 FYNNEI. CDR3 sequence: CASSFEGSNQPQHF. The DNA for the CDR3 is TGTGCCAGCAGTTTTGAGGGTAGCAATCAGCCCCAGCATTTT.

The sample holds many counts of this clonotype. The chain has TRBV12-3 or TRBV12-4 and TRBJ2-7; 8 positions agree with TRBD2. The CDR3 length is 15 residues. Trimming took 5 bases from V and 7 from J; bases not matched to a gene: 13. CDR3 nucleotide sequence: TGTGCCAGCAGTCCCACTAGCGGTGGGTCTTCGGAGCAGTACTTC. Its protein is CASSPTSGGSSEQYF.